These T cell receptor beta chains were read from a single sample in a study of shared clonotypes between healthy human individuals. Sequenced by immunoSEQ multiplex PCR; TCRdb stores in-frame clones only, minus some. This table has 2 million to 2.5 million clones, approximately 94% appearing once. Sequencing was carried out using naive CD4+ T cells sorted from blood. The source is a man younger than 35 in good health. Each CDR3 is given with its conserved first and last residue. The D gene is left open where the match is weak. Clone size, where shown, is once, few, many, or a class for clones that have expanded.

V	J	D	size	DNA	CDR3
TRBV7-9	TRBJ2-7	.	.	TGTGCCAGCAGCTTAGCTTCCGACGTGCAGTACTTC	CASSLASDVQYF
TRBV18	TRBJ1-3	.	.	TGTGCCAGCTCACCACTTGGTGACAGCCAATACTCTGGAAACACCATATATTTT	CASSPLGDSQYSGNTIYF
TRBV2	TRBJ1-2	TRBD1	.	TGTGCCAGCATCTTAGACAGGGGCCGATCAGGTGGCTACACCTTC	CASILDRGRSGGYTF
TRBV7-2	TRBJ2-1	.	few	TGTGCCAGCAGCCACTTTGGCGACCAGGACAATGAGCAGTTCTTC	CASSHFGDQDNEQFF
TRBV5-1	TRBJ1-2	.	.	TGCGCCAGCAGCTTGGCCGGTGGAGGCGCGGGCTATGGCTACACCTTC	CASSLAGGGAGYGYTF
TRBV7-9	TRBJ2-3	.	.	TGTGCCAGCAGCAGAGGACACGATACAGATACGCAGTATTTT	CASSRGHDTDTQYF
TRBV28	TRBJ1-1	.	.	TGTGCCAGCAGTTTTTATCGTAGCGGAGGGGAAGCTTTCTTT	CASSFYRSGGEAFF
TRBV5-1	TRBJ2-3	TRBD1	.	TGCGCCAGCACTTGGGGACAGAGCACAGATACGCAGTATTTT	CASTWGQSTDTQYF
TRBV29-1	TRBJ2-6	.	few	TGCAGCGTTGAAGTTGCCAACGTCCTGACTTTC	CSVEVANVLTF
TRBV10-3	TRBJ1-6	TRBD1	.	TGTGCCATCACAGGGGGGCTGGAGAATTCACCCCTCCACTTT	CAITGGLENSPLHF
TRBV6-1	TRBJ1-2	.	.	TGTGCCAGCAGTGATGCTACAGGGCTCGGCGGGGGCTACACCTTC	CASSDATGLGGGYTF
TRBV5-3	TRBJ2-2	.	.	TGTGCCAGAAGCTCGACAGTTACGAACACCGGGGAGCTGTTTTTT	CARSSTVTNTGELFF
TRBV5-4	TRBJ2-4	TRBD1	.	TGTGCCAGCAGCGCTAAGGGACAGACAAAAAACATTCAGTACTTC	CASSAKGQTKNIQYF
TRBV30	TRBJ2-7	.	.	TGTGCCTGGAGTGTTATTCCTGTTAGTTACGAGCAGTACTTC	CAWSVIPVSYEQYF
TRBV5-5	TRBJ1-2	.	.	TGTGCCAGCAGCTCAGGGCACCACTATGGCTACACCTTC	CASSSGHHYGYTF
TRBV7-2	TRBJ2-3	.	.	TGTGCCAGCAGCTTAATAGGCGGGACAATCACAGATACGCAGTATTTT	CASSLIGGTITDTQYF
TRBV9	TRBJ1-3	TRBD1	.	TGTGCCAGCAGCGTAGTACCGACAGGGACATCTGGAAACACCATATATTTT	CASSVVPTGTSGNTIYF
TRBV5-1	TRBJ1-4	TRBD1	.	TGCGCCAGCAGCTGGGGGACAGAGTGGGATGAAAAACTGTTTTTT	CASSWGTEWDEKLFF
TRBV30	TRBJ2-5	.	.	TGTGCCTGGAGTCCGATGGGAGAGACCCAGTACTTC	CAWSPMGETQYF
TRBV4-3	TRBJ2-2	.	.	TGCGCCAGCAGCCAAGAGGGTTTTCCCGGGGAGCTGTTTTTT	CASSQEGFPGELFF
TRBV6-5	TRBJ1-4	TRBD1	once	TGTGCCAGCAGAGGGGGCACCACAACTAATGAAAAACTGTTTTTT	CASRGGTTTNEKLFF
TRBV28	TRBJ1-2	.	.	TGTGCCAGCAGCCCCCAGGACTATGGCTACACCTTC	CASSPQDYGYTF
TRBV7-9	TRBJ1-4	TRBD1	.	TGTGCCAGCAGCCCGCGGGACAGGGAGAATGAAAAACTGTTTTTT	CASSPRDRENEKLFF
TRBV27	TRBJ2-3	.	.	TGTGCCAGCAGTCCTCCCCACGGCACAGATACGCAGTATTTT	CASSPPHGTDTQYF
TRBV10-3	TRBJ1-6	TRBD1	.	TGTGCCATCAGTCAAGGCAGGGGGGAGTCACCCCTCCACTTT	CAISQGRGESPLHF
TRBV5-1	TRBJ2-1	.	.	TGCGCCAGCAGCTTGTGGGGGAATGAGCAGTTCTTC	CASSLWGNEQFF
TRBV6-5	TRBJ2-5	TRBD2	.	TGTGCCAGCAGTCGCGGGAGAGAGACCCAGTACTTC	CASSRGRETQYF
TRBV7-9	TRBJ1-1	TRBD1	.	TGTGCCAGCAGCCTCGGACAGGGGGCAGGCACTGAAGCTTTCTTT	CASSLGQGAGTEAFF
TRBV5-4	TRBJ2-6	.	.	TGTGCCAGCAGCTTAGGGTCAACTGGGGCCAACGTCCTGACTTTC	CASSLGSTGANVLTF
TRBV5-1	TRBJ1-4	TRBD1	.	TGCGCCAGCAGCTGGGACAGGGTCAATGAAAAACTGTTTTTT	CASSWDRVNEKLFF
TRBV18	TRBJ2-2	.	.	TGTGCCAGCTCACCGGACCAAAACACCGGGGAGCTGTTTTTT	CASSPDQNTGELFF
TRBV28	TRBJ2-2	.	.	TGTGCCAGCAGTTCAGGGCGCTCGGGGGAGCTGTTTTTT	CASSSGRSGELFF
TRBV5-6	TRBJ1-6	.	.	TGTGCCAGCAGCTTTCCAGGGGACAATTCACCCCTCCACTTT	CASSFPGDNSPLHF
TRBV27	TRBJ2-5	TRBD1	.	TGTGCCAGCAGTTTGGGGACAGGGGGAGGAAAAGAGACCCAGTACTTC	CASSLGTGGGKETQYF
TRBV18	TRBJ2-5	TRBD2	.	TGTGCCAGCTCACCCCGGACTAGCGGGAGTATAAGGGAGACCCAGTACTTC	CASSPRTSGSIRETQYF
TRBV28	TRBJ2-7	.	.	TGTGCCAGCAGACCACCTAGACAGTTAGCAATGGGGGAGCAGTACTTC	CASRPPRQLAMGEQYF
TRBV5-1	TRBJ2-1	TRBD2	.	TGCGCCAGCACCCCCTTAGCGGGAGGGCCCCCCGAGCAGTTCTTC	CASTPLAGGPPEQFF
TRBV9	TRBJ2-3	.	.	TGTGCCAGCAGCCCGGAAGTGTCACAAGATACGCAGTATTTT	CASSPEVSQDTQYF
TRBV5-5	TRBJ1-1	.	once	TGTGCCAGCAGCTTCCAGGGTGGTGAAGCTTTCTTT	CASSFQGGEAFF
TRBV5-1	TRBJ1-2	.	.	TGCGCCAGCAGCTTGGGGGCCACAGCTAACTATGGCTACACCTTC	CASSLGATANYGYTF
TRBV5-6	TRBJ1-2	TRBD1	.	TGTGCCAGCAGCTTGGACAGGGGGTTGGGTGGCTACACCTTC	CASSLDRGLGGYTF